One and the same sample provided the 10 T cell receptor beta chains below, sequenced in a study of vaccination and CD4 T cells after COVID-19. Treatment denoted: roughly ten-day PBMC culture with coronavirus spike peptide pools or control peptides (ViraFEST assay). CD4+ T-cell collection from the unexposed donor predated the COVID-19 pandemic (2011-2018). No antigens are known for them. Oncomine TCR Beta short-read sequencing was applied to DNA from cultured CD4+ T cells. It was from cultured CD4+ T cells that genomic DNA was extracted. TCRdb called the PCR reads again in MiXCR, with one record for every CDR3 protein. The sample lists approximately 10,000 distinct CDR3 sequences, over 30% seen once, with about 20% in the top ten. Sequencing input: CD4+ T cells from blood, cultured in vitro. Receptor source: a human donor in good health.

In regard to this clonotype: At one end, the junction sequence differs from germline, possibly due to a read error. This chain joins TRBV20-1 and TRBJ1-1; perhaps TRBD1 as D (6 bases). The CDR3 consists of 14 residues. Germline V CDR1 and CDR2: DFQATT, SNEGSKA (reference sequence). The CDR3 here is CSASRDILKTEAFF. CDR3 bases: TGCAGTGCTAGCCGGGACATTTTGAAGACTGAAGCTTTCTTT.

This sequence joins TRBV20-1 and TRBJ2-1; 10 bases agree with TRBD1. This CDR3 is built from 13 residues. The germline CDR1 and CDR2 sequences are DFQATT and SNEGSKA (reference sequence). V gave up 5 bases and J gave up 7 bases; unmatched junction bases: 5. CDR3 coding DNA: TGCAGTGCTCGGACAGGGGGTGGTAATGAGCAGTTCTTC. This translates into CSARTGGGNEQFF.

The CDR3 DNA reads TGCAGTGCTATCGACAGCAAAAATGTTTGGGAGTACCAAGAGACCCAGTACTTC. Encoded protein: CSAIDSKNVWEYQETQYF. V and J are TRBV20-1 and TRBJ2-5; D tentatively fits TRBD1 or TRBD2 (5 bases each). CDR1 and CDR2 from the germline V gene are DFQATT and SNEGSKA (reference sequence). The CDR3 consists of 18 residues. Trimming pared 4 bases from V and 0 bases from J, leaving 24 bases between.

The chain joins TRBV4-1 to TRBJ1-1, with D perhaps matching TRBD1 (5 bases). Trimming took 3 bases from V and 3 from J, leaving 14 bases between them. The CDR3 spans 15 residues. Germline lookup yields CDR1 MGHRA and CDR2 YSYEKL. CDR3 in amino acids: CASSQGTARDTEAFF. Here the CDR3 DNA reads TGCGCCAGCAGCCAGGGGACGGCCCGGGACACTGAAGCTTTCTTT.

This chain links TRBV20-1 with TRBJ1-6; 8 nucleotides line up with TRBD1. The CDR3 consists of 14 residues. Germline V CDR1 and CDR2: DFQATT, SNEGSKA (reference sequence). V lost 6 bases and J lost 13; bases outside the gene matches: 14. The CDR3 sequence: CSARPGQVVSPLHF. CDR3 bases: TGCAGTGCCAGACCGGGACAGGTTGTGAGTCCCCTCCACTTT.

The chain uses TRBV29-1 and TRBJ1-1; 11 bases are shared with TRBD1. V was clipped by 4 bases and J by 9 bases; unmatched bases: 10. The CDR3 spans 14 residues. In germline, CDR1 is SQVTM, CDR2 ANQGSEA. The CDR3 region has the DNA TGCAGCGTTGGGGACAGGGGGAGCCCACGCCAAGCTTTCTTT. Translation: CSVGDRGSPRQAFF. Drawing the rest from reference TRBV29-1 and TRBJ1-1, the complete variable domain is SAVISQKPSRDICQRGTSLTIQCQVDSQVTMMFWYRQQPGQSLTLIATANQGSEATYESGFVIDKFPISRPNLTFSTLTVSNMSPEDSSIYLCSVGDRGSPRQAFFGQGTRLTVV.

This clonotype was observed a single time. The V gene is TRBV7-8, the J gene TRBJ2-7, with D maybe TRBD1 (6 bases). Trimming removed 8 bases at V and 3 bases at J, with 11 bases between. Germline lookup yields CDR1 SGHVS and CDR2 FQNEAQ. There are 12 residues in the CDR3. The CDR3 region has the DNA TGTGCCAGCTCCGGACAGTTCTACGAGCAGTACTTC. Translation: CASSGQFYEQYF.

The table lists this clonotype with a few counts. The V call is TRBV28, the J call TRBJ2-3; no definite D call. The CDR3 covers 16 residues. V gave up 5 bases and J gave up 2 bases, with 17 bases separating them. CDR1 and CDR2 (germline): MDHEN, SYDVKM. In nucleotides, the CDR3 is TGTGCCAGCAGTCTTGGACCGGGCGGTAACACAGATACGCAGTATTTT. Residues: CASSLGPGGNTDTQYF.

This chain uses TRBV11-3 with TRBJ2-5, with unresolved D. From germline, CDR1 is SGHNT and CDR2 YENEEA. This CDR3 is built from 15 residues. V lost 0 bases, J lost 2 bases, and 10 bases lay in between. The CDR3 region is CASSLEASKQETQYF. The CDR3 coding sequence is TGTGCCAGCAGCTTAGAGGCCTCCAAACAAGAGACCCAGTACTTC.

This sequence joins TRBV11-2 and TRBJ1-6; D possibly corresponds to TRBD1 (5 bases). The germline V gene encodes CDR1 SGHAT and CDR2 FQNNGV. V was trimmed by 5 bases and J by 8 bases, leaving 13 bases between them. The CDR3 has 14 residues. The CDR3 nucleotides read TGTGCCAGCAGCCTTAAGGGAGGGGATTCACCCCTCCACTTT. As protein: CASSLKGGDSPLHF.